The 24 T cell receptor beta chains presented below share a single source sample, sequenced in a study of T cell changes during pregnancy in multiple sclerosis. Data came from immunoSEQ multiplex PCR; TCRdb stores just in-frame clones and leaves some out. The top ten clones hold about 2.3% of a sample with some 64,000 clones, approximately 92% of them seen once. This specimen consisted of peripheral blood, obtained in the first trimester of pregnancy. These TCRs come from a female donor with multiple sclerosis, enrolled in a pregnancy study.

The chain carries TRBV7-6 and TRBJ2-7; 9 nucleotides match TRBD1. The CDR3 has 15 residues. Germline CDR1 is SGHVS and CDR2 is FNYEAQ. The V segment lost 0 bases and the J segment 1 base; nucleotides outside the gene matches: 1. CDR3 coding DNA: TGTGCCAGCAGCTTAGCCGGACAGGGGTCCTACGAGCAGTACTTC. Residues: CASSLAGQGSYEQYF.

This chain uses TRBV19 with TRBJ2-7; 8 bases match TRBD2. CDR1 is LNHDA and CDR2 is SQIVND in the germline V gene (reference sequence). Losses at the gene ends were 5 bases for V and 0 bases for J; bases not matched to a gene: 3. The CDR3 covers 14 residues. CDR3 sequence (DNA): TGTGCCAGTAGTTTAAGCGGGGGCTCCTACGAGCAGTACTTC. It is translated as CASSLSGGSYEQYF.

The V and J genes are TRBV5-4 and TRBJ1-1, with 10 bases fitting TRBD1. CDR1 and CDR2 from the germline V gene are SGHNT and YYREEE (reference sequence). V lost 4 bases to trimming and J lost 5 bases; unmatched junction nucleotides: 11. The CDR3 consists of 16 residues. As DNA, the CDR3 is TGTGCCAGCAGCCTCGATAGACAGGGGGCAGGGACTGAAGCTTTCTTT. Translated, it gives CASSLDRQGAGTEAFF. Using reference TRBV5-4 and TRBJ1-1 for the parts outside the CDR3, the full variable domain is ETGVTQSPTHLIKTRGQQVTLRCSSQSGHNTVSWYQQALGQGPQFIFQYYREEENGRGNFPPRFSGLQFPNYSSELNVNALELDDSALYLCASSLDRQGAGTEAFFGQGTRLTVV.

DNA for the CDR3: TGTGCCAGCAGCTCCGGGACTAGCGGGAGAGGAGCCTACAATGAGCAGTTCTTC. It specifies CASSSGTSGRGAYNEQFF. V and J are TRBV7-6 and TRBJ2-1, with 14 positions matching TRBD2. The CDR3 runs 18 residues. V dropped 4 bases and J dropped 2; count of bases not matched to a gene: 7. CDR1 is SGHVS, CDR2 FNYEAQ, per germline.

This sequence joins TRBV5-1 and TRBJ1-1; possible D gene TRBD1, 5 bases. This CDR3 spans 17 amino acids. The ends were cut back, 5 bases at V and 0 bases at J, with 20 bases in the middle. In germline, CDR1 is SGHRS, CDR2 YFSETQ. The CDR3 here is CASRAQGGGLMNTEAFF. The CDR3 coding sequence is TGCGCCAGCAGGGCTCAGGGCGGAGGGTTAATGAACACTGAAGCTTTCTTT.

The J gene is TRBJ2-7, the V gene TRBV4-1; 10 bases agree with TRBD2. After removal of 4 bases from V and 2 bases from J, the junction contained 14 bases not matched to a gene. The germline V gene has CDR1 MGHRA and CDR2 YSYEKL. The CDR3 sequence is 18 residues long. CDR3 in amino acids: CASSRNTASGGNPYEQYF. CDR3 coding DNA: TGCGCCAGCAGCCGCAACACCGCTAGCGGGGGAAACCCCTACGAGCAGTACTTC.

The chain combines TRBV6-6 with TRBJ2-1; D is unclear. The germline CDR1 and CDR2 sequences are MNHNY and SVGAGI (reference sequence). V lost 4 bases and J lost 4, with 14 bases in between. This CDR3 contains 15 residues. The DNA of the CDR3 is TGTGCCAGCAGTTCCCCATCCTTCCTATACAATGAGCAGTTCTTC. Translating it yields CASSSPSFLYNEQFF.

The CDR3 DNA is TGTGCCAGCAGCCTCGGAGGGGCAGGGATGAACACTGAAGCTTTCTTT. This gives the protein CASSLGGAGMNTEAFF. The chain is built from TRBV9 and TRBJ1-1; perhaps TRBD1 as D (5 bases). V lost 4 bases and J 0 bases, leaving 16 bases between the germline ends. Germline loops: CDR1 SGDLS, CDR2 YYNGEE. There are 16 residues in the CDR3.

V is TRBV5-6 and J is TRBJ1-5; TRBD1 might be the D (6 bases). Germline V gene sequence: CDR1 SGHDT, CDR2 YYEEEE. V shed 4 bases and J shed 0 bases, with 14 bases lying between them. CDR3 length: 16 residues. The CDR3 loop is CASSLAGVFSNQPQHF. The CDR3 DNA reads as TGTGCCAGCAGCCTGGCAGGGGTTTTTAGCAATCAGCCCCAGCATTTT.

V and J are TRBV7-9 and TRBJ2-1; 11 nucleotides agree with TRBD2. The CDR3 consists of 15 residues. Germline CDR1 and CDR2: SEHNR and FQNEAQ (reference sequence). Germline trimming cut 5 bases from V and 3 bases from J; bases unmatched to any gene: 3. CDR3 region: CASSVTSGSYNEQFF. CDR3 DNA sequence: TGTGCCAGCAGCGTAACTAGCGGGAGCTACAATGAGCAGTTCTTC.

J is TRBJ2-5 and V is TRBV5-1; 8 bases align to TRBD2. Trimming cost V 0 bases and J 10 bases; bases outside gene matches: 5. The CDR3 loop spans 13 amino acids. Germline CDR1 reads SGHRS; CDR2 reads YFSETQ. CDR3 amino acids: CASSLAAGEVQYF. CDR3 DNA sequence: TGCGCCAGCAGCTTGGCAGCGGGAGAAGTCCAGTACTTC.

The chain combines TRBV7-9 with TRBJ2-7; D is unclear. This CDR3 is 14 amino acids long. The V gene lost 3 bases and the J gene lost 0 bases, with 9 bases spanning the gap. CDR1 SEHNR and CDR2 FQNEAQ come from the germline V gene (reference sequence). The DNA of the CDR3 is TGTGCCAGCAGCTTTGACATGGCCTCCTACGAGCAGTACTTC. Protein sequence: CASSFDMASYEQYF.

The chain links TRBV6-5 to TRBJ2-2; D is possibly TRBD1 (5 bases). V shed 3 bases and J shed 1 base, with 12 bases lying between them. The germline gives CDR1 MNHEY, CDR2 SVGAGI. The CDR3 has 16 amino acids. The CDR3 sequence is CASSYGPGQNTGELFF. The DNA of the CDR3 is TGTGCCAGCAGTTATGGCCCAGGACAGAACACCGGGGAGCTGTTTTTT.

CDR3 region: CASSEQGAKDEQFF. Written as DNA, the CDR3 is TGTGCCAGCAGTGAGCAGGGGGCTAAGGATGAGCAGTTCTTC. J is TRBJ2-1 and V is TRBV6-1; 8 bases map to TRBD1. CDR3 length: 14 amino acids. Germline V gives CDR1 MNHNS, CDR2 SASEGT. J lost 8 bases, V lost 3 bases, and 6 bases had no gene match.

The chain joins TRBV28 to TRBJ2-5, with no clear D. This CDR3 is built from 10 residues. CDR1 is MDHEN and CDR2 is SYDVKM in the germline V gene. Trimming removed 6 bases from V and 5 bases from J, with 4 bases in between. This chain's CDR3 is CASRGETQYF. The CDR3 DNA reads TGTGCCAGCAGGGGCGAGACCCAGTACTTC.

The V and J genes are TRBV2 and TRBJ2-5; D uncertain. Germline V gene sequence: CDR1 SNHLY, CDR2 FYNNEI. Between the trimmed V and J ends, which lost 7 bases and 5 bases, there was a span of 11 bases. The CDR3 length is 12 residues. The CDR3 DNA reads TGTGCCAGCAAACTCAGACTGGAGACCCAGTACTTC. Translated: CASKLRLETQYF.

CDR3: CASSYSAGHGNTIYF. In DNA form, the CDR3 reads TGTGCCAGCAGTTACTCGGCAGGGCACGGAAACACCATATATTTT. The rearrangement uses TRBV6-6 and TRBJ1-3; the D gene is possibly TRBD1 (5 bases). Trimming shortened V by 0 bases and J by 4 bases, and 10 bases separated the two germline ends. The CDR3 is 15 residues long. Per germline, CDR1 MNHNY and CDR2 SVGAGI (reference sequence).

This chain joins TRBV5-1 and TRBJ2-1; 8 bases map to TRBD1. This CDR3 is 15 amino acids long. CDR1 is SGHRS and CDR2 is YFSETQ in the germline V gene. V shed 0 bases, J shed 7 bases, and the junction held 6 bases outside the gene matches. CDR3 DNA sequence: TGCGCCAGCAGCTTGGGACAGGGGTTTGGTAATGAGCAGTTCTTC. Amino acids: CASSLGQGFGNEQFF.

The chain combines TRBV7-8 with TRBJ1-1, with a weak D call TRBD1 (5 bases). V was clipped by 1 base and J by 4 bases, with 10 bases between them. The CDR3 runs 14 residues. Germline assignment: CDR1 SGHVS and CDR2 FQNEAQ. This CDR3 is CASSLVQGGTEAFF. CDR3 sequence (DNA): TGTGCCAGCAGCTTAGTTCAGGGCGGCACTGAAGCTTTCTTT.

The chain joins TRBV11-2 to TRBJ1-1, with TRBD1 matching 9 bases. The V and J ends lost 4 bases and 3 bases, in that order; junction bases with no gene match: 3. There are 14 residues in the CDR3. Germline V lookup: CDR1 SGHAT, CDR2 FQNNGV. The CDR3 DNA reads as TGTGCCAGCAGCTCAGGACAGGGGTACACTGAAGCTTTCTTT. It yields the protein CASSSGQGYTEAFF.

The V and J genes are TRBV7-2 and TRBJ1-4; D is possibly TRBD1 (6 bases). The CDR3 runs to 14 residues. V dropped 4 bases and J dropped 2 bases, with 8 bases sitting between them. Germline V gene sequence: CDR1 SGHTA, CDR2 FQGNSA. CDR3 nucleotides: TGTGCCAGCAGCTATACAGGGACTAATGAAAAACTGTTTTTT. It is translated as CASSYTGTNEKLFF.

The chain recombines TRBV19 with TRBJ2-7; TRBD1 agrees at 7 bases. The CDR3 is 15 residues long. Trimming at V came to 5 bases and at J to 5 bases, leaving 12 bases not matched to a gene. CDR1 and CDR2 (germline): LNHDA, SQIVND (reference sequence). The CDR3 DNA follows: TGTGCCAGTAGTTCATACCGGACAGGACCCAACGAGCAGTACTTC. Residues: CASSSYRTGPNEQYF. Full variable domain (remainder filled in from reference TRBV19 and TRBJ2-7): DGGITQSPKYLFRKEGQNVTLSCEQNLNHDAMYWYRQDPGQGLRLIYYSQIVNDFQKGDIAEGYSVSREKKESFPLTVTSAQKNPTAFYLCASSSYRTGPNEQYFGPGTRLTVT.

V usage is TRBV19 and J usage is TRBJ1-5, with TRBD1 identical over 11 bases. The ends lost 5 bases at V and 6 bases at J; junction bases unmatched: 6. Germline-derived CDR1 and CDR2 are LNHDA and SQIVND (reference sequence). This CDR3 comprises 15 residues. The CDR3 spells CASSPRDRGFQPQHF. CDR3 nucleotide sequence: TGTGCCAGTAGTCCCCGGGACAGGGGGTTTCAGCCCCAGCATTTT.

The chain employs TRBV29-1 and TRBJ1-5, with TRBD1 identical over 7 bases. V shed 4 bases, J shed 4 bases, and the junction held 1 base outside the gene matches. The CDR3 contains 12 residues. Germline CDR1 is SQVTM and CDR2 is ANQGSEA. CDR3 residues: CSVGGQNQPQHF. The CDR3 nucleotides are TGCAGCGTTGGGGGACAGAATCAGCCCCAGCATTTT. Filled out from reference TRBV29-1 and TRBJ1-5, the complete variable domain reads SAVISQKPSRDICQRGTSLTIQCQVDSQVTMMFWYRQQPGQSLTLIATANQGSEATYESGFVIDKFPISRPNLTFSTLTVSNMSPEDSSIYLCSVGGQNQPQHFGDGTRLSIL.